The clone carrying this T cell receptor beta chain was found once. The data belong to a study of cytotoxic CD8 clonotypes in ibrutinib-treated CLL. Germline V gives CDR1 SGHDN, CDR2 FVKESK. V lost 1 base and J lost 4, with 6 bases in between. The CDR3 extends over 13 amino acids. Assay: immunoSEQ multiplex PCR; the TCRdb copy retains only in-frame clones and omits some. Among nearly 300,000 clones listed, 76% were seen once. V is TRBV14 and J is TRBJ2-3; D not certain. The TCR originated in a human donor with chronic lymphocytic leukemia. Sequenced material: PBMCs, taken at disease progression, from a patient treated with ibrutinib. CDR3 nucleotide sequence: TGTGCCAGCAGCCAAGCCGGTTCAGATACGCAGTATTTT. It codes for CASSQAGSDTQYF. The entire variable domain, with the rest obtained from reference TRBV14 and TRBJ2-3, is as follows: EAGVTQFPSHSVIEKGQTVTLRCDPISGHDNLYWYRRVMGKEIKFLLHFVKESKQDESGMPNNRFLAERTGGTYSTLKVQPAELEDSGVYFCASSQAGSDTQYFGPGTRLTVL.